This entry concerns a single TCR beta chain. As yet, its antigen is unknown. This sample stems from a study of early stage breast cancer tumors. Looking at the study overall: About 70% of the 16 invasive tumors were ER+, PR+ and HER2-.

This CDR3 contains 15 residues. Germline V gene sequence: CDR1 SGDLS, CDR2 YYNGEE. Trimming cost V 3 bases and J 2 bases, with 14 bases left between them. Whole-study results and caveats: Most shared enriched TCRB sequences were commonly generated ones.

Each sample had two DNA replicates, approximately 0.5 ug blood or about 1.5 ug tissue. Repertoires were generated with immunoSEQ multiplex PCR, while TCRdb's copy carries only in-frame clones and drops some. The repertoire holds fewer than 70,000 clones, 70% to 80% seen once, with 3% to 4% in the top ten. This chain connects TRBV9 to TRBJ1-1; D is uncertain. Sequencing was performed on blood. This receptor was identified in a person in their twenties or thirties with breast cancer. This CDR3 is CASSEGGPTNTEAFF. CDR3 DNA: TGTGCCAGCAGCGAGGGTGGACCTACTAACACTGAAGCTTTCTTT.